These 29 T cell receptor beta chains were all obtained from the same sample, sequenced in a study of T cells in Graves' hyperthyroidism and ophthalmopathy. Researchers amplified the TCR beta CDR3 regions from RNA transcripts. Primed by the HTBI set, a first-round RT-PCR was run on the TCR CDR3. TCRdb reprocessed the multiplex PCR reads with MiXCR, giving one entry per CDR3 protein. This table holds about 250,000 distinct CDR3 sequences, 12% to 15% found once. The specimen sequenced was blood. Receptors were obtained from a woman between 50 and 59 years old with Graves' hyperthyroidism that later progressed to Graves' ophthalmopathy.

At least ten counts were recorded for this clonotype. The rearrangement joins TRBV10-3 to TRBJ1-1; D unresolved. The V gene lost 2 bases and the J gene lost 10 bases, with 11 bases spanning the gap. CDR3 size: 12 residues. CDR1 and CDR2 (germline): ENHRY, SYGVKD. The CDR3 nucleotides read TGTGCCATCAGTGAGGAAGGGCTCCCAGCTTTCTTT. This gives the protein CAISEEGLPAFF.

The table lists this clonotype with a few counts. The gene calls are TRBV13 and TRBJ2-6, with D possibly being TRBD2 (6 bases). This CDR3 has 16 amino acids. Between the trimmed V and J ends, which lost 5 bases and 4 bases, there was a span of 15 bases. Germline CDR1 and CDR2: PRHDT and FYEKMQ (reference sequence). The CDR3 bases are TGTGCCAGCAGCCGTGAACGGGGAGGAGGGGCCAACGTCCTGACTTTC. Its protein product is CASSRERGGGANVLTF. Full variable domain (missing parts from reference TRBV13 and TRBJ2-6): AAGVIQSPRHLIKEKRETATLKCYPIPRHDTVYWYQQGPGQDPQFLISFYEKMQSDKGSIPDRFSAQQFSDYHSELNMSSLELGDSALYFCASSRERGGGANVLTFGAGSRLTVL.

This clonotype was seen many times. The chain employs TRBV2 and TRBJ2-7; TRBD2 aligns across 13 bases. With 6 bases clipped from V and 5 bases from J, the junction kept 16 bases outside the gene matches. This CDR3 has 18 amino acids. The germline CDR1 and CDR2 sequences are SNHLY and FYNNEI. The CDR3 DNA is TGTGCCAGCAGGGAGCTACTAGCGGGAGGGCCGAAGTCCCACGAGCAGTACTTC. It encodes CASRELLAGGPKSHEQYF.

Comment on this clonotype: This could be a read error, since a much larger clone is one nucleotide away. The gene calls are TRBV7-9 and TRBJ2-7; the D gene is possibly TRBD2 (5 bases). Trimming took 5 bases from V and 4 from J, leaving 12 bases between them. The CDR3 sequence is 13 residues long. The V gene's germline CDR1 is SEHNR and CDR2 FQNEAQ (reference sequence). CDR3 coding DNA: TGTGCCAGCAGCCACGGGGTTGAGTACGAGCAGTACTTC. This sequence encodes CASSHGVEYEQYF.

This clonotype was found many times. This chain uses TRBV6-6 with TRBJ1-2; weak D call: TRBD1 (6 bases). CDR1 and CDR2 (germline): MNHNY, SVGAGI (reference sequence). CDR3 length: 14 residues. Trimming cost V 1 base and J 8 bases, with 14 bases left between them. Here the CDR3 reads CASSYLGGARGYTF. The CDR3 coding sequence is TGTGCCAGCAGTTACTTAGGGGGGGCTCGGGGCTACACCTTC.

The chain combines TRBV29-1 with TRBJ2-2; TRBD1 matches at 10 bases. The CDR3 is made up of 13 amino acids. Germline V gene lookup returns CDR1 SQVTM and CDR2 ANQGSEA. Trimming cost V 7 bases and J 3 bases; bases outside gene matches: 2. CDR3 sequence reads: CSGGTGDTGELFF. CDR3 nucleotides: TGCAGCGGGGGGACAGGGGACACCGGGGAGCTGTTTTTT.

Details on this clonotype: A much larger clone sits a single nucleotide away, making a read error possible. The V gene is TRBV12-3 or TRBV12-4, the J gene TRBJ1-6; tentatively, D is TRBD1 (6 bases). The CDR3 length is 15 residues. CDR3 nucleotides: TGTGCCAGCAGCCCAACCGGGACACTGAATTCACTCCTCCACTTT. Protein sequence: CASSPTGTLNSLLHF.

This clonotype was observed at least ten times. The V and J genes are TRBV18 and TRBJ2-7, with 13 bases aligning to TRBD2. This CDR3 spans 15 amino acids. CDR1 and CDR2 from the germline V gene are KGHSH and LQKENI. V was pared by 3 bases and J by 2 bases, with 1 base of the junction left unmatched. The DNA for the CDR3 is TGTGCCAGCTCACCTGGACTAGCGGGGGCCTACGAGCAGTACTTC. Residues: CASSPGLAGAYEQYF.

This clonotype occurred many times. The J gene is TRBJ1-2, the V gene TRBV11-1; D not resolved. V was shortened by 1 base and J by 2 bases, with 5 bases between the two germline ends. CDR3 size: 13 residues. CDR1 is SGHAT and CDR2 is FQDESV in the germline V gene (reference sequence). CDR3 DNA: TGTGCCAGCAGCTTAGGACCAAACTATGGCTACACCTTC. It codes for CASSLGPNYGYTF.

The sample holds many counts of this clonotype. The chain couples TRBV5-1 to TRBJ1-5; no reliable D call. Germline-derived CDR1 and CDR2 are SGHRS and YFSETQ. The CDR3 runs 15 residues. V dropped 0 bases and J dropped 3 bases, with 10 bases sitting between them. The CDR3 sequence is CASSLGSADNQPQHF. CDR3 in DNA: TGCGCCAGCAGCTTGGGGTCGGCTGACAATCAGCCCCAGCATTTT.

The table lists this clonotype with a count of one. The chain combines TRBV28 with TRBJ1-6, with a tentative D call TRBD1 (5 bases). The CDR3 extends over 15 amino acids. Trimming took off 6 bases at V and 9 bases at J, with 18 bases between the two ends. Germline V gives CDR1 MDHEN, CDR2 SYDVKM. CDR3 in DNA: TGTGCCAGCAGACACCGGGACGGGCCCCGTTCACCCCTCCACTTT. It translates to CASRHRDGPRSPLHF.

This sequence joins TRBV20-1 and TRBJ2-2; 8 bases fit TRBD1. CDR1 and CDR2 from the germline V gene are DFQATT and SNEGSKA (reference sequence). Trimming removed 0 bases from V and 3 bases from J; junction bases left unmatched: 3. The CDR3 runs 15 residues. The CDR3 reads CSARDRGLYTGELFF. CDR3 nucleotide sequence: TGCAGTGCTAGAGACAGGGGGCTTTACACCGGGGAGCTGTTTTTT.

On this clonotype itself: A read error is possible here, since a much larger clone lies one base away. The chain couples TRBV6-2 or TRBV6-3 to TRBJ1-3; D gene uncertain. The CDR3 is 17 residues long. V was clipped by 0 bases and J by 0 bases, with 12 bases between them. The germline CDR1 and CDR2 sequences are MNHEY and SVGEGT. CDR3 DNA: TGTGCCAGCAGTTACTCGATCCGGATGAGCTCTGGAAACACCATATATTTT. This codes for CASSYSIRMSSGNTIYF.

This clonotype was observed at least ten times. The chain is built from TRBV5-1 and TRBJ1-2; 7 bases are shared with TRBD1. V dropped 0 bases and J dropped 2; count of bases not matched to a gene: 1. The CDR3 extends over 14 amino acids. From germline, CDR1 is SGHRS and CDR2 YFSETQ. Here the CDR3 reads CASSLEGANYGYTF. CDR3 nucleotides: TGCGCCAGCAGCTTGGAGGGGGCCAACTATGGCTACACCTTC. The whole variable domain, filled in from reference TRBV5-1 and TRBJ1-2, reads KAGVTQTPRYLIKTRGQQVTLSCSPISGHRSVSWYQQTPGQGLQFLFEYFSETQRNKGNFPGRFSGRQFSNSRSEMNVSTLELGDSALYLCASSLEGANYGYTFGSGTRLTVV.

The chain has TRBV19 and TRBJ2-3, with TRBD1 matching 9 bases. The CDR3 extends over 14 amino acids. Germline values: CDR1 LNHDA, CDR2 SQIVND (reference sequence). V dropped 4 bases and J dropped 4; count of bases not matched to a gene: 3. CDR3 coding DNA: TGTGCCAGTAGTAGGGACAGGGCCGCAGATACGCAGTATTTT. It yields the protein CASSRDRAADTQYF.

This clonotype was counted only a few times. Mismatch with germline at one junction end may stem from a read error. CDR3 sequence reads: CASSQETPSNEKLFF. The CDR3 region has the DNA TGTGCCAGTAGCCAAGAAACCCCCAGCAATGAAAAACTGTTTTTT. J is TRBJ1-4 and V is TRBV4-2; D is unresolved. The CDR3 extends over 15 amino acids. Per germline, CDR1 LGHNA and CDR2 YNFKEQ.

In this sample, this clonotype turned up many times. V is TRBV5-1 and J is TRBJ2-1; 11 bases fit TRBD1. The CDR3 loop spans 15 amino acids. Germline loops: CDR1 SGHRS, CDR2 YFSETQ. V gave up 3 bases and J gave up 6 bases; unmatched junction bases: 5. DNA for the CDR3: TGCGCCAGCAGCTGGGACGGGACAGGGGGCAATGAGCAGTTCTTC. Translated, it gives CASSWDGTGGNEQFF.

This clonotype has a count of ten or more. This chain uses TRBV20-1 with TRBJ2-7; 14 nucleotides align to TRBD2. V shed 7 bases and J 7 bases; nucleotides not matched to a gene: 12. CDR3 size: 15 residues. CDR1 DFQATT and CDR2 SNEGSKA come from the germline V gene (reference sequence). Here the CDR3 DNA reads TGCAGTGTCCTCCCGCAAGGACTAGCGGGAGGAGAGCAGTACTTC. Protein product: CSVLPQGLAGGEQYF.

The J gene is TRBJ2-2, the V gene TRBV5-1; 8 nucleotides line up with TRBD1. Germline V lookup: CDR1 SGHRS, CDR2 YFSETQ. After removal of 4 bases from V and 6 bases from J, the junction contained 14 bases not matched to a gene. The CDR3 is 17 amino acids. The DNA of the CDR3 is TGCGCCAGCAGCCCTGGACAGGGTCAGGTTCAATCCGGGGAGCTGTTTTTT. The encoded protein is CASSPGQGQVQSGELFF. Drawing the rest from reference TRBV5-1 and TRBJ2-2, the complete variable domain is KAGVTQTPRYLIKTRGQQVTLSCSPISGHRSVSWYQQTPGQGLQFLFEYFSETQRNKGNFPGRFSGRQFSNSRSEMNVSTLELGDSALYLCASSPGQGQVQSGELFFGEGSRLTVL.

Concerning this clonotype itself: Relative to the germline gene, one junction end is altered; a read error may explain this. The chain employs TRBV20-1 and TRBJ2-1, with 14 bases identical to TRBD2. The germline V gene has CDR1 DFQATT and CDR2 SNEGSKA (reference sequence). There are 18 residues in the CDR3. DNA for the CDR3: TGCAGTGGTTCCCGCCTCGGGACTAGCGGGAGATTGGGGAATGAGCAGCTCTTC. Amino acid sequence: CSGSRLGTSGRLGNEQLF.

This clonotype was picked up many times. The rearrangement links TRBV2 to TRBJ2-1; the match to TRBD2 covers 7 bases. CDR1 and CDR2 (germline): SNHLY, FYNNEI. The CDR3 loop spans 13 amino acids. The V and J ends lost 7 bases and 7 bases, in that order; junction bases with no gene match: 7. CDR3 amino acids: CASTGRWGNEQFF. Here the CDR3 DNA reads TGTGCCAGCACCGGGAGGTGGGGTAATGAGCAGTTCTTC. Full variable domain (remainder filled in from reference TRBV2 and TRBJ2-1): EPEVTQTPSHQVTQMGQEVILRCVPISNHLYFYWYRQILGQKVEFLVSFYNNEISEKSEIFDDQFSVERPDGSNFTLKIRSTKLEDSAMYFCASTGRWGNEQFFGPGTRLTVL.

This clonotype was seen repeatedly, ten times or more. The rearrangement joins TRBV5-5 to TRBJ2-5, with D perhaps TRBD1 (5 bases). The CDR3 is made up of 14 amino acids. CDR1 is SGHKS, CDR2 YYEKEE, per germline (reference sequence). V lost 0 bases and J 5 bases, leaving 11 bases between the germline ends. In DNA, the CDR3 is TGTGCCAGCAGCTTGGGGGCAGGGTGGGAGACCCAGTACTTC. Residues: CASSLGAGWETQYF.

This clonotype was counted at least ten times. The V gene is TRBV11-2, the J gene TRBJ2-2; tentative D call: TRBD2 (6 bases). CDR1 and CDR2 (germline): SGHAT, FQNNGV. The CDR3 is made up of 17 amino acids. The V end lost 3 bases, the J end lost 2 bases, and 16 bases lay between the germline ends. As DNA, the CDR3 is TGTGCCAGCAGCTTGGGAAGAATAGCGGTTAACACCGGGGAGCTGTTTTTT. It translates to CASSLGRIAVNTGELFF.

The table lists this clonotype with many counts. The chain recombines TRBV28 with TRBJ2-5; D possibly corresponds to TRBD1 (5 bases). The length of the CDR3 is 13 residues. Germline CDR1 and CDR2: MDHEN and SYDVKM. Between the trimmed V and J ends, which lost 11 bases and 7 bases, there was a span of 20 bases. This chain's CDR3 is CAHVGAPRVTQYF. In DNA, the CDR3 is TGTGCCCACGTTGGGGCCCCAAGAGTGACCCAGTACTTC.

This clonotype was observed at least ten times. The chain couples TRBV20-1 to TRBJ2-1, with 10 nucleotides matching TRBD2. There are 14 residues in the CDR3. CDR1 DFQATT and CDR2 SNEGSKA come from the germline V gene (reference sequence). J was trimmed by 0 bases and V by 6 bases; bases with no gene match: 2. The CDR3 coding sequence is TGCAGTGCACTAGCGGGACCCTCCTACAATGAGCAGTTCTTC. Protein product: CSALAGPSYNEQFF.

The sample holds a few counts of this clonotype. The CDR3 DNA reads as TGTGCCAGCAGCCGCCCCGGGGCCCTGGGAGCTTTCTTT. This encodes CASSRPGALGAFF. The chain has TRBV5-6 and TRBJ1-1, with D possibly matching TRBD1 (5 bases). The V end was cut by 4 bases, the J end by 10 bases, with 17 bases between. CDR1 and CDR2 from the germline V gene are SGHDT and YYEEEE. The CDR3 is made up of 13 amino acids.

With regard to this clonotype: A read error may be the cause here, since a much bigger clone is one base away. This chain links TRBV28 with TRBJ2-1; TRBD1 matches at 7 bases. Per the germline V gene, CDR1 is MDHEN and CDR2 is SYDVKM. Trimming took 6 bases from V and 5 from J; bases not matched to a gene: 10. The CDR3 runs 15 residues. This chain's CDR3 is CASSGWRQGNNEQFF. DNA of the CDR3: TGTGCCAGCAGCGGGTGGAGACAGGGCAACAATGAGCAGTTCTTC.

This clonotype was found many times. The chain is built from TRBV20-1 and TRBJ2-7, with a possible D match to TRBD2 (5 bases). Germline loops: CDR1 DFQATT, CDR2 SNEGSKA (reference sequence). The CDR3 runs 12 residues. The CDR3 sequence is CMALFGSYEQYF. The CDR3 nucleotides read TGCATGGCCCTTTTTGGGAGCTACGAGCAGTACTTC.

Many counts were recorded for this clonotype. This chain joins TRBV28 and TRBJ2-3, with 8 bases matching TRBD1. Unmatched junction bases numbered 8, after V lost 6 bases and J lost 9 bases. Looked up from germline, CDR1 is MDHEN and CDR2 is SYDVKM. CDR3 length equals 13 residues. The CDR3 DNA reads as TGTGCCAGCAGGGACAGGGCTTCGGAGACGCAGTATTTT. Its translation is CASRDRASETQYF. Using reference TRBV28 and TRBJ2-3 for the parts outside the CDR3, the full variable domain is DVKVTQSSRYLVKRTGEKVFLECVQDMDHENMFWYRQDPGLGLRLIYFSYDVKMKEKGDIPEGYSVSREKKERFSLILESASTNQTSMYLCASRDRASETQYFGPGTRLTVL.